This TCR beta chain was sequenced for a study of blood T cell repertoires in COVID-19. Followed over time, Seattle patients had been enrolled while infection was active. The V gene lost 2 bases and the J gene lost 2 bases, with 11 bases spanning the gap. The germline gives CDR1 SGHRS, CDR2 YFSETQ. There are 15 residues in the CDR3. Methods used by the authors: From reference gene primer amplification, estimates of nucleated cell counts were derived. Produced via immunoSEQ multiplex PCR; TCRdb's table is partial and in-frame only. That table is the source of V, J and clone size, and D and trimming were worked out from the DNA. The table records 270,000 or so clones, approximately 84% of them present only once.

The rearrangement joins TRBV5-1 to TRBJ2-1, with a possible D match to TRBD2 (6 bases). The source of this sequence is a human donor with COVID-19, enrolled during active disease. The donor label of this sample is uncertain. The sample consisted of peripheral blood. The CDR3 protein is CASSLEAGTYNEQFF. The DNA of the CDR3 is TGCGCCAGCAGCTTAGAGGCGGGAACCTACAATGAGCAGTTCTTC.